These T cell receptor beta chains were read from a single sample in a study of a mutant IDH1 vaccine in newly diagnosed glioma. Their antigens remain unidentified. This table comes from immunoSEQ multiplex PCR, and its TCRdb copy is limited to in-frame clones, with some not included. The sample comprises tens of thousands of clones, over 65% of which are singletons, and 9.5% to 15% rests with the top ten. Sequenced here: PBMCs, sampled from a glioma patient whose treatment included an IDH1 peptide vaccine. All receptors derive from a man aged 35-49 years with glioma. CDR3s include the opening cysteine and the closing phenylalanine or tryptophan. D genes are given only for firm matches. Some rows have no size entry. The others give once, few or many, or a class for an expanded clone.

>many|-|TRBJ2-2|TRBV7-9
TGTGCCAGCAGCCCTCCTAGCGACTTCACCGGGGAGCTGTTTTTT
CASSPPSDFTGELFF
>-|-|TRBJ2-7|TRBV10-1
TGCGCCAGCAGTGAGTCGAGGTACGAGCAGTACTTC
CASSESRYEQYF
>-|TRBD1|TRBJ1-5|TRBV19
TGTGCCAGTACCCCGACAGGGAATAGCAATCAGCCCCAGCATTTT
CASTPTGNSNQPQHF
>-|-|TRBJ2-1|TRBV4-1
TGCGCCAGCAGCCAGGTGGGAGGGGGTCGGGATGAGCAGTTCTTC
CASSQVGGGRDEQFF
>medium-sized|-|TRBJ2-6|TRBV6-6
TGTGCCAGCGGACTGACTTCCTCTGGGGCCAACGTCCTGACTTTC
CASGLTSSGANVLTF
>medium-sized|-|TRBJ1-1|TRBV7-6
TGTGCCAGCAGAGGCGGAGGAGGCACTGAAGCTTTCTTT
CASRGGGGTEAFF
>-|-|TRBJ1-2|TRBV18
TGTGCCAGCTCACCCGACGGTGAGGTCTATGGCTACACCTTC
CASSPDGEVYGYTF
>-|TRBD1|TRBJ1-2|TRBV10-3
TGTGCCAGCGAGGGAGCCGGGACAGCTAACTATGGCTACACCTTC
CASEGAGTANYGYTF
>few|-|TRBJ2-3|TRBV27
TGTGCCAGCAGTTTAGACACCTTCACAGATACGCAGTATTTT
CASSLDTFTDTQYF
>few|-|TRBJ2-2|TRBV11-2
TGTGCCAGCAGCTTAGGCCAGGGAAGGAGCACCGGGGAGCTGTTTTTT
CASSLGQGRSTGELFF
>-|-|TRBJ2-3|TRBV2
TGTGCCAGCGTGAGGGGCGCTACAGATACGCAGTATTTT
CASVRGATDTQYF
>-|TRBD2|TRBJ2-1|TRBV15
TGTGCCACCAGGGGGGGGGATAGCGGGAGCTGGAATGAGCAGTTCTTC
CATRGGDSGSWNEQFF
>-|TRBD1|TRBJ1-5|TRBV6-6
TGTGCCAGCAGTTTCGGGACAGCTCTCAGCAATCAGCCCCAGCATTTT
CASSFGTALSNQPQHF
>-|-|TRBJ2-5|TRBV5-1
TGCGCCAGCAGCCTTCAAGAGACCCAGTACTTC
CASSLQETQYF
>-|TRBD1|TRBJ1-2|TRBV28
TGTGCCAGCAGTAAACCGCCGGGACAGGATGGCTACACCTTC
CASSKPPGQDGYTF
>-|-|TRBJ1-5|TRBV5-1
TGCGCCAGTGCGGACAGTGTCAATCAGCCCCAGCATTTT
CASADSVNQPQHF
>-|TRBD1|TRBJ2-3|TRBV7-6
TGTGCCAGCAGCCCGCAACTAGGGGGCCGACTCACAGATACGCAGTATTTT
CASSPQLGGRLTDTQYF
>-|-|TRBJ2-2|TRBV27
TGTGCCAGCAGTTTTACAGCTAACACCGGGGAGCTGTTTTTT
CASSFTANTGELFF
>-|TRBD2|TRBJ2-7|TRBV19
TGTGCCAGTCGGACTAGCGGAACCTACGAGCAGTACTTC
CASRTSGTYEQYF
>-|-|TRBJ2-1|TRBV6-6
TGTGCCAGCAGTTACGCCGTTGACTCCACCTATGTTGAGCAGTTCTTC
CASSYAVDSTYVEQFF
>-|-|TRBJ2-7|TRBV4-1
TGCGCCAGCAGCCAATCTTCCGTAGGTGTGAGGTCCTACGAGCAGTACTTC
CASSQSSVGVRSYEQYF
>-|-|TRBJ2-1|TRBV5-8
TGTGCCAGCACCCCGGGGATCCCAGAGAGCGGGCAGTTCTTC
CASTPGIPESGQFF
>-|-|TRBJ2-2|TRBV5-6
TGTGCCAGCAGTTTAACCGGGACCGGAGGGACCGGGGAGCTGTTTTTT
CASSLTGTGGTGELFF
>-|-|TRBJ2-4|TRBV27
TGTGCCAGCATGACGGAGTTCCGAGGCATTCAGTACTTC
CASMTEFRGIQYF
>-|TRBD1|TRBJ1-5|TRBV6-5
TGTGCCGCCCGGGACAGCGAGTATCAGCCCCAGCATTTT
CAARDSEYQPQHF
>-|-|TRBJ2-3|TRBV19
TGTGCCAGTAGTATAGGCGCCGCGGATACGCAGTATTTT
CASSIGAADTQYF
>-|TRBD1|TRBJ1-1|TRBV7-9
TGTGCCAGCAGCTTTGGGGGACAGGGCGAGACTGAAGCTTTCTTT
CASSFGGQGETEAFF
>-|TRBD2|TRBJ2-7|TRBV5-1
TGCGCCAGCAGTTGGACTAGCGGGAGCCCCAAGCTATCCTACGAGCAGTACTTC
CASSWTSGSPKLSYEQYF
>-|TRBD2|TRBJ2-7|TRBV5-1
TGCGCCAGCCGGCGGGGGGCGACCGAGCAGTACTTC
CASRRGATEQYF
>-|-|TRBJ1-4|TRBV19
TGTGCCAGTAGTATAGATCCCGGGATCGTGGAAAAACTGTTTTTT
CASSIDPGIVEKLFF
>few|-|TRBJ2-1|TRBV15
TGTGCCACCAGAACCCGTAGTAAAGCCACTGAGCAGTTCTTC
CATRTRSKATEQFF
>few|-|TRBJ1-1|TRBV10-1
TGCGCCAGCAGTGAGAGGAGGGGAGAGGAGACTGAAGCTTTCTTT
CASSERRGEETEAFF
>-|-|TRBJ1-2|TRBV6-6
TGTGCCAGCAGATCCGCCTCCTCACGACGGAACTATGGCTACACCTTC
CASRSASSRRNYGYTF
>-|-|TRBJ2-1|TRBV10-1
TGCGCCAGCAGTGCCCCTCTAGCGAGAAATGAGCAGTTCTTC
CASSAPLARNEQFF
>-|-|TRBJ2-1|TRBV7-9
TGTGCCAGCTCCTCAAGACACAATGAGCAGTTCTTC
CASSSRHNEQFF
>-|-|TRBJ1-5|TRBV19
TGTGCCACGAGGGTGGGCAATCAGCCCCAGCATTTT
CATRVGNQPQHF
>-|-|TRBJ2-2|TRBV4-1
TGCGCCAGCAGCCAACCGGCCGGGGAGCTGTTTTTT
CASSQPAGELFF
>-|-|TRBJ1-5|TRBV7-2
TGTGCCAGCAGCCGGGAGGGGGTAACGAGCAATCAGCCCCAGCATTTT
CASSREGVTSNQPQHF
>-|TRBD2|TRBJ2-2|TRBV7-8
TGTGCCAGCAGCTCGGGACTAGCGGCCACTCGACCGAACACCGGGGAGCTGTTTTTT
CASSSGLAATRPNTGELFF
>-|-|TRBJ2-1|TRBV7-9
TGTGCCAGCAGTTCCCTTAGAGGGTCCTACAATGAGCAGTTCTTC
CASSSLRGSYNEQFF
>-|TRBD1|TRBJ2-7|TRBV5-6
TGTGCCAGCAGCTTTGGAGGGACAGGGTCCGTCGAGCAGTACTTC
CASSFGGTGSVEQYF
>-|-|TRBJ1-1|TRBV19
TGTGCCAGTAGTATAGGTAGGACTGAAGCTTTCTTT
CASSIGRTEAFF
>-|-|TRBJ1-1|TRBV7-9
TGTGCCAGCAGCTTAACCGGAACTGAAGCTTTCTTT
CASSLTGTEAFF
>-|-|TRBJ2-3|TRBV6-4
TGTGCCAGCAGTGGGGACGACACAGATACGCAGTATTTT
CASSGDDTDTQYF
>-|TRBD1|TRBJ2-2|TRBV6-1
TGTGCCAGCAGTGAGACAGGGTCCACCGGGGAGCTGTTTTTT
CASSETGSTGELFF
>few|-|TRBJ1-1|TRBV11-3
TGTGCCAGCAGCTTAGGCGGGAGACGGGCTGAAGCTTTCTTT
CASSLGGRRAEAFF
>-|-|TRBJ2-2|TRBV5-4
TGTGCCAGCAGCCCGGACAGAGTCGACAACACCGGGGAGCTGTTTTTT
CASSPDRVDNTGELFF
>-|-|TRBJ1-5|TRBV7-2
TGTGCCAGCAGCTTATTTCGGCAGGGCAATCAGCCCCAGCATTTT
CASSLFRQGNQPQHF
>-|-|TRBJ1-5|TRBV6-1
TGTGCCAGCAGTGAATTTGGGGTTGGTCAGCCCCAGCATTTT
CASSEFGVGQPQHF
>-|-|TRBJ2-2|TRBV5-8
TGTGCCAGCAGCTTCGGACGGCTCCGCCGGGAGCTGTTTTTT
CASSFGRLRRELFF
>-|-|TRBJ1-2|TRBV23-1
TGCGCCAGCAGTCAAGGCAGCCCTTCTGGCTACACCTTC
CASSQGSPSGYTF
>-|TRBD2|TRBJ2-1|TRBV5-1
TGCGCCAGCAGCTTCTCCATCGGGACTATCTCCCCCAATGAGCAGTTCTTC
CASSFSIGTISPNEQFF
>-|TRBD2|TRBJ2-1|TRBV15
TGTGCCACCAGCAGAGATCAAATTAGCGGGAGAATCTCCTACAATGAGCAGTTCTTC
CATSRDQISGRISYNEQFF
>once|-|TRBJ1-1|TRBV7-2
TGTGCCAGCAGCTTAGTAGGGGTCCGAGGCCGCGGGGGCACTGAAGCTTTCTTT
CASSLVGVRGRGGTEAFF
>once|TRBD1|TRBJ2-1|TRBV12-5
TGTGCTAGTGGTCCTGGTGATTGGACAGGGGGCAATGAGCAGTTCTTC
CASGPGDWTGGNEQFF